The clone carrying this T cell receptor (beta chain) came up a few times. Its antigen is not identified. These data belong to a study of T-cell reconstitution after alpha-beta-depleted transplantation in children. Trimming at V came to 4 bases and at J to 7 bases, leaving 11 bases not matched to a gene. Germline CDR1 is KGHDR and CDR2 is SFDVKD. The CDR3 contains 15 residues. Study findings and constraints: Alpha-beta T cells present about two months after transplant were reported to originate from several hundred expanded graft clones.

Unique molecular identifiers tagged the TCRbeta library. TCRdb called the PCR reads again in MiXCR, with one record for every CDR3 protein. The top ten clones hold approximately 15% of a sample with fewer than 550,000 distinct CDR3 sequences, roughly 11% of them seen once. The starting material was PBMCs, mostly from graft donor cells, obtained 180 days after TCRalphabeta/CD19-depleted stem cell transplant. V is TRBV24-1 and J is TRBJ1-2; 7 nucleotides line up with TRBD1. This sequence originates from a female patient aged 2-10 years who had a stem cell transplant for aplastic anemia, so the T cells may come from the graft donor. The CDR3 sequence: CATSDHRQGESGYTF. The CDR3 DNA is TGTGCCACCAGTGACCACCGACAGGGAGAGAGTGGCTACACCTTC.